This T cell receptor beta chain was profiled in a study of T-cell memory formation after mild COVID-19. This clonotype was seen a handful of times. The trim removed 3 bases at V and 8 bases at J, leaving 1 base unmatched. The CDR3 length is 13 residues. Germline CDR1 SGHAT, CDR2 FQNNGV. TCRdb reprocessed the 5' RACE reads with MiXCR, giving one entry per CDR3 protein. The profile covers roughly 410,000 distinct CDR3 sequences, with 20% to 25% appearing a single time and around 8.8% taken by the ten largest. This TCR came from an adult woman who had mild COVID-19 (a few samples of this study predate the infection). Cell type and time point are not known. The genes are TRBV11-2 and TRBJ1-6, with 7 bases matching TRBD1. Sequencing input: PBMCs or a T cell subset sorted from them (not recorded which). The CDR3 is CASSFTGDSPLHF. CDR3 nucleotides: TGTGCCAGCAGCTTTACAGGGGATTCACCCCTCCACTTT.